These 22 T cell receptor beta chains came from one sample sequenced in a study of CD8 T cells in Susac syndrome. Random hexamers were used to reverse transcribe about 0.45 to 1 ug of RNA. TCRdb passed the immunoSEQ multiplex PCR reads through MiXCR, listing each CDR3 protein once. Of 100,000 to 150,000 distinct CDR3 sequences listed, roughly 80% were seen once; the top ten hold 0.45% to 0.65%. The sample consisted of CD8+ T cells from PBMCs. The receptors stem from a human donor with multiple sclerosis.

The genes are TRBV6-2 or TRBV6-3 and TRBJ1-1; D not resolved. The V gene's germline CDR1 is MNHEY and CDR2 SVGEGT. The CDR3 totals 19 residues. Trimming took 0 bases from V and 2 from J, leaving 22 bases between them. Here the CDR3 reads CASSYSILKSSRLNTEAFF. DNA for the CDR3: TGTGCCAGCAGTTACTCGATACTGAAGTCCTCCCGCCTTAACACTGAAGCTTTCTTT.

The chain is built from TRBV12-3 or TRBV12-4 and TRBJ2-2; D possibly corresponds to TRBD2 (6 bases). There are 14 residues in the CDR3. The V end was cut by 7 bases, the J end by 4 bases, with 13 bases between. The CDR3 DNA reads TGTGCCAGCACCCCCGGGGGAGTCACCGGGGAGCTGTTTTTT. Protein sequence: CASTPGGVTGELFF.

This chain joins TRBV27 and TRBJ1-4; TRBD1 matches at 8 bases. In germline, CDR1 is MNHEY, CDR2 SMNVEV (reference sequence). This CDR3 comprises 14 residues. Trimming removed 5 bases from V and 4 bases from J; junction bases left unmatched: 3. The CDR3 spells CASSTDRGNEKLFF. CDR3 in DNA: TGTGCCAGCAGTACTGACAGGGGTAATGAAAAACTGTTTTTT. The full variable domain, in which reference TRBV27 and TRBJ1-4 provide the parts outside the CDR3, is EAQVTQNPRYLITVTGKKLTVTCSQNMNHEYMSWYRQDPGLGLRQIYYSMNVEVTDKGDVPEGYKVSRKEKRNFPLILESPSPNQTSLYFCASSTDRGNEKLFFGSGTQLSVL.

The V and J genes are TRBV29-1 and TRBJ1-5; 7 positions match TRBD1. Germline-derived CDR1 and CDR2 are SQVTM and ANQGSEA. V shed 4 bases, J shed 6 bases, and the junction held 6 bases outside the gene matches. The CDR3 consists of 13 residues. The CDR3 DNA follows: TGCAGCGTTGGATTCGACAGGGTTCAGCCCCAGCATTTT. Translated, it gives CSVGFDRVQPQHF. The whole variable domain, remainder taken from reference TRBV29-1 and TRBJ1-5, is SAVISQKPSRDICQRGTSLTIQCQVDSQVTMMFWYRQQPGQSLTLIATANQGSEATYESGFVIDKFPISRPNLTFSTLTVSNMSPEDSSIYLCSVGFDRVQPQHFGDGTRLSIL.

The gene calls are TRBV28 and TRBJ2-7, with a weak D call TRBD2 (6 bases). The CDR3 consists of 13 residues. Germline CDR1 and CDR2: MDHEN and SYDVKM. V gave up 5 bases and J gave up 0 bases, with 8 bases separating them. In DNA form, the CDR3 reads TGTGCCAGCAGTGGAGGGAACTCCTACGAGCAGTACTTC. Its translation: CASSGGNSYEQYF.

V gene TRBV19 combines with J gene TRBJ1-5; no firm D call. V lost 2 bases to trimming and J lost 3 bases, with 8 bases between them. This CDR3 has 14 residues. Germline lookup yields CDR1 LNHDA and CDR2 SQIVND (reference sequence). CDR3 bases: TGTGCCAGTAGTATACCAGGATCCAATCAGCCCCAGCATTTT. It yields the protein CASSIPGSNQPQHF. Filled out from reference TRBV19 and TRBJ1-5, the complete variable domain reads DGGITQSPKYLFRKEGQNVTLSCEQNLNHDAMYWYRQDPGQGLRLIYYSQIVNDFQKGDIAEGYSVSREKKESFPLTVTSAQKNPTAFYLCASSIPGSNQPQHFGDGTRLSIL.

V and J are TRBV12-3 or TRBV12-4 and TRBJ2-7, with 8 bases that match TRBD1. The CDR3 runs 15 residues. The V gene end was trimmed by 6 bases and the J gene end by 1 base; junction bases not matched to a gene: 8. For the CDR3, the DNA is TGTGCCAGCAGCCCGACAGGGGCAAAATCCTACGAGCAGTACTTC. It codes for CASSPTGAKSYEQYF.

The chain is built from TRBV6-1 and TRBJ2-7, with a weak D call TRBD2 (5 bases). CDR1 and CDR2 from the germline V gene are MNHNS and SASEGT. Trimming removed 6 bases from V and 8 bases from J, with 11 bases in between. The CDR3 sequence is 11 residues long. CDR3 sequence reads: CASSNGGQQYF. Written as DNA, the CDR3 is TGTGCCAGCAGCAACGGCGGGCAGCAGTACTTC.

This chain connects TRBV12-3 or TRBV12-4 to TRBJ2-1, with TRBD2 matching over 7 bases. J was trimmed by 10 bases and V by 2 bases; bases with no gene match: 5. This CDR3 contains 13 residues. This CDR3 is CASSLTAGTEQFF. The CDR3, as DNA: TGTGCCAGCAGTTTAACAGCGGGGACCGAGCAGTTCTTC.

The J gene is TRBJ2-1, the V gene TRBV7-6; D is unclear. The V gene's germline CDR1 is SGHVS and CDR2 FNYEAQ. There are 15 residues in the CDR3. The V end lost 4 bases, the J end lost 5 bases, and 15 bases lay between the germline ends. CDR3 coding DNA: TGTGCCAGCAGCTCCTGGAACGCCGCGAACAATGAGCAGTTCTTC. As protein: CASSSWNAANNEQFF.

The chain employs TRBV20-1 and TRBJ1-1, with D hard to call. CDR1 and CDR2 (germline): DFQATT, SNEGSKA (reference sequence). This CDR3 is built from 13 residues. The germline V and J ends were trimmed by 7 bases and 0 bases, with 12 bases remaining between them. CDR3 in DNA: TGCAGTGGAGCCGACCTCATGAACACTGAAGCTTTCTTT. Its translation: CSGADLMNTEAFF.

The chain is built from TRBV3-1 and TRBJ1-5, with unresolved D. V dropped 0 bases and J dropped 2 bases, with 11 bases sitting between them. The CDR3 length is 16 residues. CDR1 is LGHDT, CDR2 YNNKEL, per germline (reference sequence). The CDR3 coding sequence is TGTGCCAGCAGCCAAGATGGGCCCCTTGGCAATCAGCCCCAGCATTTT. Amino acid sequence: CASSQDGPLGNQPQHF.

This clonotype occurred a few times. The rearrangement links TRBV2 to TRBJ2-7, with TRBD1 identical over 7 bases. This CDR3 comprises 12 residues. Trimming removed 5 bases from V and 6 bases from J; junction bases left unmatched: 4. CDR1 and CDR2 (germline): SNHLY, FYNNEI. This chain's CDR3 is CASSPGTAEQYF. CDR3 bases: TGTGCCAGCAGTCCCGGGACAGCCGAGCAGTACTTC.

The chain carries TRBV19 and TRBJ2-1; D possibly corresponds to TRBD2 (6 bases). The V end was cut by 6 bases, the J end by 3 bases, with 15 bases between. The CDR3 is 15 residues long. Germline assignment: CDR1 LNHDA and CDR2 SQIVND (reference sequence). This CDR3 is CASRGTELYYNEQFF. The CDR3 nucleotides are TGTGCCAGTAGGGGGACTGAACTATACTACAATGAGCAGTTCTTC.

The rearrangement uses TRBV6-5 and TRBJ2-2; 10 bases map to TRBD2. CDR1 is MNHEY and CDR2 is SVGAGI in the germline V gene. V shed 7 bases, J shed 3 bases, and the junction held 5 bases outside the gene matches. CDR3 length: 15 amino acids. This chain's CDR3 is CASKGLAGDTGELFF. In DNA form, the CDR3 reads TGTGCCAGCAAAGGGCTAGCGGGAGACACCGGGGAGCTGTTTTTT.

This clonotype was observed once. This chain connects TRBV7-2 to TRBJ2-3; no clear D. Trimming cost V 1 base and J 0 bases, with 8 bases left between them. The CDR3 runs 15 residues. Germline CDR1 is SGHTA and CDR2 is FQGNSA. The DNA of the CDR3 is TGTGCCAGCAGCTTAGTCCCAGGTAGCACAGATACGCAGTATTTT. It specifies CASSLVPGSTDTQYF.

The V gene is TRBV7-2, the J gene TRBJ1-6, with D perhaps matching TRBD1 (6 bases). The CDR3 is made up of 15 amino acids. The germline gives CDR1 SGHTA, CDR2 FQGNSA. Trimming stripped 3 bases from V and 7 bases from J, with 13 bases between. The DNA of the CDR3 is TGTGCCAGCAGCTTGGTCGGGGGCCCAAATTCACCCCTCCACTTT. It specifies CASSLVGGPNSPLHF.

This chain joins TRBV24-1 and TRBJ2-7, with D uncertain. CDR1 and CDR2 (germline): KGHDR, SFDVKD. The CDR3 totals 15 residues. V shed 3 bases and J shed 4 bases, with 15 bases lying between them. The CDR3 nucleotides read TGTGCCACCAGTGATCCCAAAAGTGGATGGTACGAGCAGTACTTC. It encodes CATSDPKSGWYEQYF.

The chain carries TRBV4-1 and TRBJ2-7; possibly TRBD1 for D (6 bases). The V and J ends lost 1 base and 5 bases respectively, with 15 bases between them. The CDR3 totals 15 residues. The germline V gene has CDR1 MGHRA and CDR2 YSYEKL. The CDR3 sequence: CASSQAPGEAHEQYF. The DNA for the CDR3 is TGCGCCAGCAGCCAAGCACCAGGGGAAGCCCACGAGCAGTACTTC.

This clonotype was seen more than once but under ten times. CDR3 residues: CASSKLNTEAFF. The DNA of the CDR3 is TGTGCCAGTAGTAAATTGAACACTGAAGCTTTCTTT. The chain links TRBV19 to TRBJ1-1, with D unclear. The germline V and J ends were trimmed by 4 bases and 0 bases, with 3 bases remaining between them. This CDR3 has 12 residues. Germline assignment: CDR1 LNHDA and CDR2 SQIVND (reference sequence). Full variable domain (rest looked up from reference TRBV19 and TRBJ1-1): DGGITQSPKYLFRKEGQNVTLSCEQNLNHDAMYWYRQDPGQGLRLIYYSQIVNDFQKGDIAEGYSVSREKKESFPLTVTSAQKNPTAFYLCASSKLNTEAFFGQGTRLTVV.

This clonotype was picked up a small number of times. This chain links TRBV4-2 with TRBJ1-2; 10 positions match TRBD1. Germline V lookup: CDR1 LGHNA, CDR2 YNFKEQ. Germline trimming cut 0 bases from V and 7 bases from J; bases unmatched to any gene: 11. The CDR3 length is 17 residues. The CDR3 reads CASSQDRQGALGSGYTF. The CDR3 coding sequence is TGTGCCAGCAGCCAAGACAGACAGGGGGCCCTTGGAAGTGGCTACACCTTC.

Written as DNA, the CDR3 is TGTGCCAGTACCGGGACAGGCTACAATGAGCAGTTCTTC. Protein: CASTGTGYNEQFF. The chain is built from TRBV19 and TRBJ2-1; 8 bases align to TRBD1. V lost 7 bases and J lost 3; bases outside the gene matches: 2. The CDR3 has 13 amino acids. From germline, CDR1 is LNHDA and CDR2 SQIVND (reference sequence).